The rows below give T cell receptor beta chains drawn from one sample of a study of pediatric ulcerative colitis. Profiling relied on immunoSEQ multiplex PCR, and the TCRdb table lists in-frame clones only, not all of them. This repertoire shows 44,000 or so clones, roughly 79% found once; its top ten account for about 4%. The sample consisted of gut tissue. The source is a girl aged 10-17 years with moderate ulcerative colitis. Each CDR3 is given with its conserved first and last residue. Fields, in order: clone size, J gene, V gene, D gene, CDR3 DNA, CDR3 protein. A D gene is named only where the DNA matches it firmly. For some rows the clone size is stated as once, few or many, or as a class when expanded; others skip it.

-	TRBJ1-1	TRBV9	-	TGTGCCAGCAGCAGCGTGTCGGCAGGGTCTATCACTGAAGCTTTCTTT	CASSSVSAGSITEAFF
-	TRBJ1-4	TRBV7-8	-	TGTGCCAGCAGTCTCCAGGGTAATAATGAAAAACTGTTTTTT	CASSLQGNNEKLFF
-	TRBJ2-7	TRBV11-2	TRBD1	TGTGCCAGCAGCTTAGGAGGGTGGACAGGGGTCTACGAGCAGTACTTC	CASSLGGWTGVYEQYF
few	TRBJ2-7	TRBV7-9	-	TGTGCCAGCAGCCCCTTAGCCTACGAGCAGTACTTC	CASSPLAYEQYF
once	TRBJ2-7	TRBV28	-	TGTGCCACCCAAGGACGTGTCTACGAGCAGTACTTC	CATQGRVYEQYF
once	TRBJ2-6	TRBV4-2	TRBD1	TGTGCCAGCAGACCGACAGGGACTGGGGCCAACGTCCTGACTTTC	CASRPTGTGANVLTF
-	TRBJ2-3	TRBV11-2	-	TGTGCCAGCAGCTTAGCACCAAGTACCTCGAGGGCTAGCACAGATACGCAGTATTTT	CASSLAPSTSRASTDTQYF
-	TRBJ2-3	TRBV15	-	TGTGCCACCAGCAGAGTGGAGGGCCTGGGTGATACGCAGTATTTT	CATSRVEGLGDTQYF
-	TRBJ1-1	TRBV27	-	TGTGCCAGCCGCCCCGACAGGTTAGGGGACACTGAAGCTTTCTTT	CASRPDRLGDTEAFF
-	TRBJ2-5	TRBV15	-	TGTGCCACCAGCAGAGGGACGTTCAGGGAGACCCAGTACTTC	CATSRGTFRETQYF
-	TRBJ2-1	TRBV19	TRBD1	TGTGCCAGTGGGATTACGGGACAGATTTACAATGAGCAGTTCTTC	CASGITGQIYNEQFF
-	TRBJ1-4	TRBV5-4	TRBD1	TGTGCCAGCAGCTTTAAAGGGGGCTCTAATGAAAAACTGTTTTTT	CASSFKGGSNEKLFF
few	TRBJ2-5	TRBV10-3	-	TGTGCCATCAGTGATGGGGAGACCCAGTACTTC	CAISDGETQYF
-	TRBJ2-7	TRBV7-2	-	TGTGCCAGCAGCCTTGGGTCTGGCAGCTACGAGCAGTACTTC	CASSLGSGSYEQYF
-	TRBJ2-2	TRBV7-9	TRBD1	TGTGCCAGCAGCTTGGGACAGCTGCTGAACACCGGGGAGCTGTTTTTT	CASSLGQLLNTGELFF
-	TRBJ2-5	TRBV5-5	-	TGTGCCAGCAGCCCAACCGTCCTAGGGACCCAGTACTTC	CASSPTVLGTQYF
-	TRBJ1-2	TRBV29-1	-	TGCAGCGTTCAAGACCGGGACAAGGGGGTCTATGGCTACACCTTC	CSVQDRDKGVYGYTF
-	TRBJ1-1	TRBV19	-	TGTGCCAGTAGTACTACAGCCACAACTGAAGCTTTCTTT	CASSTTATTEAFF
-	TRBJ2-7	TRBV9	TRBD2	TGTGCCAGCAGCGTCAGCGGGGGGATCTACGAGCAGTACTTC	CASSVSGGIYEQYF
few	TRBJ2-7	TRBV27	TRBD2	TGTGCCAGCAGTTTACGCGAAAGCGGGAGGGGCTACGAGCAGTACTTC	CASSLRESGRGYEQYF
-	TRBJ2-7	TRBV5-4	-	TGTGCCAGCAGCACGGACGGGACCTACGAGCAGTACTTC	CASSTDGTYEQYF
few	TRBJ2-1	TRBV6-6	-	TGTGCCAGCAGTTACTCCGGACGGAGCAATGAGCAGTTCTTC	CASSYSGRSNEQFF
-	TRBJ2-1	TRBV18	TRBD2	TGTGCCAGCTCCTTCGGGACTAGCGAATACAATGAGCAGTTCTTC	CASSFGTSEYNEQFF
-	TRBJ2-2	TRBV2	TRBD1	TGTGCCAGCAGGGAACAGGGGGGAACCGGGGAGCTGTTTTTT	CASREQGGTGELFF
few	TRBJ1-1	TRBV19	-	TGTGCCAGTAGTCCGGGACAATGGAACACTGAAGCTTTCTTT	CASSPGQWNTEAFF
-	TRBJ1-4	TRBV7-9	-	TGTGCCAGCAGCTTTGCAGGCCTTAATGAAAAACTGTTTTTT	CASSFAGLNEKLFF
-	TRBJ2-7	TRBV2	-	TGTGCCAGCAGTCTTCGAAAGGTCTACGAGGGGAACGAGCAGTACTTC	CASSLRKVYEGNEQYF
-	TRBJ1-1	TRBV19	TRBD1	TGTGCCAGTAGGGACAGGCCCTTGAACACTGAAGCTTTCTTT	CASRDRPLNTEAFF
once	TRBJ2-3	TRBV28	-	TGTGCCAGCAGTTTTCGTGAAGCGACAGATACGCAGTATTTT	CASSFREATDTQYF
-	TRBJ2-4	TRBV6-1	TRBD1	TGTGCCAGCAGTGATTCCACACAGGGGGCGTCCAAAAACATTCAGTACTTC	CASSDSTQGASKNIQYF
-	TRBJ1-2	TRBV4-1	TRBD1	TGCGCCAGCAGCCACCCGGACAGGAACTATGGCTACACCTTC	CASSHPDRNYGYTF
-	TRBJ1-1	TRBV2	-	TGTGCCAGCAGCGCCGGTGTTTGGACTGAAGCTTTCTTT	CASSAGVWTEAFF
-	TRBJ1-4	TRBV2	TRBD1	TGTGCCAGCAGGAAGGACAGGGGTGGTGAAAAACTGTTTTTT	CASRKDRGGEKLFF
-	TRBJ2-2	TRBV9	TRBD2	TGTGCCAGCAGCGTTAGCGGGGGAAACACCGGGGAGCTGTTTTTT	CASSVSGGNTGELFF
-	TRBJ2-7	TRBV28	TRBD2	TGTGCCAGCAGTTTCGGGGAGGGGAAGCAGTACTTC	CASSFGEGKQYF
-	TRBJ2-7	TRBV5-1	TRBD1	TGCGCCAGCAGCTGGGGACAGGGCTACGAGCAGTACTTC	CASSWGQGYEQYF
-	TRBJ2-3	TRBV4-1	-	TGCGCCAGCAGCCAAGACACAGGGTACAGCACAGATACGCAGTATTTT	CASSQDTGYSTDTQYF
-	TRBJ2-6	TRBV5-1	-	TGCGCCAGCAGCTTGGAATTGCCGGGCGCTGGGGCCAACGTCCTGACTTTC	CASSLELPGAGANVLTF
-	TRBJ2-5	TRBV5-1	TRBD1	TGCGCCAGCAGATATGCTGGACAGGTGGGGGAGACCCAGTACTTC	CASRYAGQVGETQYF
-	TRBJ2-7	TRBV19	TRBD1	TGTGCCACCGCCGGGACAGGGGTCTACGAGCAGTACTTC	CATAGTGVYEQYF
-	TRBJ2-7	TRBV7-2	TRBD1	TGTGCCAGCAGCACGACCGGGACAGGGTTCTACGAGCAGTACTTC	CASSTTGTGFYEQYF
-	TRBJ1-3	TRBV5-1	-	TGCGCCAGCAGCTTGGCTGGGGGCTCTGGAAACACCATATATTTT	CASSLAGGSGNTIYF
-	TRBJ1-3	TRBV5-1	-	TGCGCCAGCAGCTTGGACGGCCTCTCTGGAAACACCATATATTTT	CASSLDGLSGNTIYF
few	TRBJ1-2	TRBV11-2	TRBD1	TGTGCCAGCAGCTTAATAGGTGCCGGGACAGGGGACGGCTACACCTTC	CASSLIGAGTGDGYTF
-	TRBJ1-1	TRBV2	TRBD1	TGTGCCAGCAGTGAAGGGGCAGGGGGCAGGATTACTGAAGCTTTCTTT	CASSEGAGGRITEAFF
-	TRBJ1-2	TRBV6-6	-	TGTGCCAGCAGTTACTCTGGGGGCGGCTACACCTTC	CASSYSGGGYTF
-	TRBJ1-1	TRBV11-2	-	TGTGCCAGCAGCGACAACTGGGCGAACACTGAAGCTTTCTTT	CASSDNWANTEAFF
-	TRBJ2-3	TRBV6-4	-	TGTGCCAGCAGTGACTCGCGGGGCACAGATACGCAGTATTTT	CASSDSRGTDTQYF
-	TRBJ1-2	TRBV5-5	-	TGTGCCAGCAGCTTGGTAGTTTCACGTGGCTACACCTTC	CASSLVVSRGYTF
-	TRBJ2-7	TRBV7-9	-	TGTGCCAGCAGCTTATTGCCAGGTAGGGACCGGACCTACGAGCAGTACTTC	CASSLLPGRDRTYEQYF
-	TRBJ1-1	TRBV28	-	TGTGCCAGCAGTTCCAATAGCGGGACTGAAGCTTTCTTT	CASSSNSGTEAFF
-	TRBJ2-2	TRBV2	-	TGTGCCAGCAGTGAACAAACAGCGAACACCGGGGAGCTGTTTTTT	CASSEQTANTGELFF
-	TRBJ2-5	TRBV5-4	-	TGTGCCAGCAGCTTGAGCACGGGTCAAGAGACCCAGTACTTC	CASSLSTGQETQYF
-	TRBJ2-1	TRBV5-4	-	TGTGCCAGCAGCCCCTCCTGGAATGAGCAGTTCTTC	CASSPSWNEQFF